This TCR beta chain appears in the sequencing data of a study of cytomegalovirus exposure and HLA in healthy donors. PCR amplification relied on 60 Vbeta primers (plus 13 Jbeta primers). Profiled with immunoSEQ multiplex PCR; TCRdb holds only in-frame clones, not every one. The repertoire consists of around 150,000 clones, with over 55% occurring once and the leading ten covering approximately 2%. Regarding the study as a whole: Cytomegalovirus association was listed for 164 TCR beta chains.

This clone was observed once. Its antigen remains unknown. The sequence was obtained from a man aged 35-49 years in good health and CMV-seronegative. Sequenced sample: PBMCs.

The CDR3 nucleotides are TGTGCCAGCAGCACGGACAGGGGCGTGCCCCCCTATGGCTACACCTTC. As protein: CASSTDRGVPPYGYTF. V usage is TRBV2 and J usage is TRBJ1-2; TRBD1 aligns across 9 bases. The CDR3 runs 16 residues. The germline gives CDR1 SNHLY, CDR2 FYNNEI. J gave up 4 bases and V 6 bases, and 12 bases lay outside the gene matches.